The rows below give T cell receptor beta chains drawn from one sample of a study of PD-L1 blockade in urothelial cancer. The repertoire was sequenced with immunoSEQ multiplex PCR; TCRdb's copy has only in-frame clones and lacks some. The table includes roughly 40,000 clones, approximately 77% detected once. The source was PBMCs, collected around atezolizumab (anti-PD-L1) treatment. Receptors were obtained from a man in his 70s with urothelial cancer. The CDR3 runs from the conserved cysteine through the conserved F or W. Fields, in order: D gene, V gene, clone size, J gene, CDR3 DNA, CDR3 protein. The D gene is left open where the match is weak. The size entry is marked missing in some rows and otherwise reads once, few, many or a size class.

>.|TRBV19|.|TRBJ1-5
TGTGCCAGTAGTATTACGGCGGACAAGAGGCCGCCCCAGCATTTT
CASSITADKRPPQHF
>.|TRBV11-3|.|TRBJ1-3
TGTGCCAGCAGCAGACCGGACACCTACTCTGGAAACACCATATATTTT
CASSRPDTYSGNTIYF
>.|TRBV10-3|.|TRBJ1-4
TGTGCCATCAGTGAGGCTTTAGGGGAAAATGAAAAACTGTTTTTT
CAISEALGENEKLFF
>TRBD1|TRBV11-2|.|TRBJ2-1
TGTGCCAGCAGCTTCGGGACAGGGGGCTACAATGAGCAGTTCTTC
CASSFGTGGYNEQFF
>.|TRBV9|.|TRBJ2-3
TGTGCCAGCAGCGTAGCGGTTCCAGATACGCAGTATTTT
CASSVAVPDTQYF
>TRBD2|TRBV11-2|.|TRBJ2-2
TGTGCCAGCAGCTTAGATCCTAGCGGGAGCACCGGGGAGCTGTTTTTT
CASSLDPSGSTGELFF
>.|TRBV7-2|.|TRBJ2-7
TGTGCCAGCAGCCCCCGACGGCAGGGGGGTAACTACGAGCAGTACTTC
CASSPRRQGGNYEQYF
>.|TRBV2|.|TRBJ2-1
TGTGCCAGCAGTGAAGAGGTCAGGGGGCAGTTCTTC
CASSEEVRGQFF
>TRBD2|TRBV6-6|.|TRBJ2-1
TGTGCCAGCAGTTACCTTTATCTAGCGGACCACAATGAGCAGTTCTTC
CASSYLYLADHNEQFF
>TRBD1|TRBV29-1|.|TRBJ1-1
TGCAGCGGTAAACAGGGGGCAACTGAAGCTTTCTTT
CSGKQGATEAFF
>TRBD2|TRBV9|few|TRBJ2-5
TGTGCCAGCAGCGAAAATTCCGGGACTAGAGTAGAGACCCAGTACTTC
CASSENSGTRVETQYF
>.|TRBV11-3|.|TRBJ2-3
TGTGCCAGCAGCCTAACAGGGAACGAAGCAGATACGCAGTATTTT
CASSLTGNEADTQYF
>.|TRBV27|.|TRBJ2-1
TGTGCCAGCAGTTTATCCGGGAGCTCCTACAATGAGCAGTTCTTC
CASSLSGSSYNEQFF
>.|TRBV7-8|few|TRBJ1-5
TGTGCCAGCATGAGGGGGAACTTCTTGACTGGATATAGCAATCAGCCCCAGCATTTT
CASMRGNFLTGYSNQPQHF
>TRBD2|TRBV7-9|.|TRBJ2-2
TGTGCCAGCAGCTTCCGACGCAGAACACTAGCGGGCCCCACCGGGGAGCTGTTTTTT
CASSFRRRTLAGPTGELFF
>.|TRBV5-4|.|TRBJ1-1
TGTGCCAGCAGCTTGGGTGCTGAGCTGAACACTGAAGCTTTCTTT
CASSLGAELNTEAFF
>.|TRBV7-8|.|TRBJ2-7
TGTGCCAGCAGCTCAGGCGAGCAGTACTTC
CASSSGEQYF
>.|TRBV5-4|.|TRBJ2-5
TGTGCCAGCAGCGCACGACAGTACCAAGAGACCCAGTACTTC
CASSARQYQETQYF
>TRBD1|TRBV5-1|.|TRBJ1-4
TGCGCCAGCAGGACAGGGAATGACGAAAAACTGTTTTTT
CASRTGNDEKLFF
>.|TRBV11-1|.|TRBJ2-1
TGTGCCAGCAGTCCCAGCGGGCAAGTCCTTTACAATGAGCAGTTCTTC
CASSPSGQVLYNEQFF
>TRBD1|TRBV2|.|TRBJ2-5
TGTGCCAGCGATCGACAGGGTGCTGGAGAGACCCAGTACTTC
CASDRQGAGETQYF
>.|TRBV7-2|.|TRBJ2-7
TGTGCCAGCAGCTTTCGGGTTACCTACGAGCAGTACTTC
CASSFRVTYEQYF
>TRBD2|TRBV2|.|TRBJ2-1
TGTGCCACCTCGACTAGCCAGGATATCAATGAGCAGTTCTTC
CATSTSQDINEQFF
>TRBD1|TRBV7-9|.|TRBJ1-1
TGTGCCAGCAGCTTGGGACAGGGGGTATCTGAAGCTTTCTTT
CASSLGQGVSEAFF
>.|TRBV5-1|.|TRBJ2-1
TGCGCCAGCAGCTACCTAGAGGATGAGCAGTTCTTC
CASSYLEDEQFF
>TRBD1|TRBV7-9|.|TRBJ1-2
TGTGCCAGCAGCTCGCTACAGGGGGCGGTTCTCACCTTC
CASSSLQGAVLTF
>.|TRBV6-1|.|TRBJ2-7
TGTGCCAGCAGTGGGACTATACTCTACGAGCAGTACTTC
CASSGTILYEQYF